The 2 T cell receptor beta chains presented below share a single source sample, sequenced in a study of cytomegalovirus exposure and HLA in healthy donors. This PCR relied on a set of 60 Vbeta primers and 13 Jbeta primers. The repertoire was sequenced with immunoSEQ multiplex PCR; TCRdb's copy has only in-frame clones and lacks some. The sample consists of 150,000 to 200,000 clones, 70% to 90% of them appearing once. The sequencing input was PBMCs. Receptors were obtained from a young woman in good health and CMV-seronegative.

The J gene is TRBJ2-1, the V gene TRBV2, with D hard to call. The V end lost 5 bases, the J end lost 6 bases, and 14 bases lay between the germline ends. The CDR3 loop spans 14 amino acids. CDR1 and CDR2 from the germline V gene are SNHLY and FYNNEI. This CDR3 reads CASSYIVRSNEQFF. The DNA for the CDR3 is TGTGCCAGCAGTTACATCGTTCGGAGCAATGAGCAGTTCTTC. The whole variable domain, filled in from reference TRBV2 and TRBJ2-1, reads EPEVTQTPSHQVTQMGQEVILRCVPISNHLYFYWYRQILGQKVEFLVSFYNNEISEKSEIFDDQFSVERPDGSNFTLKIRSTKLEDSAMYFCASSYIVRSNEQFFGPGTRLTVL.

V is TRBV6-5 and J is TRBJ2-7; 8 nucleotides agree with TRBD2. The CDR3 is 15 residues long. With 0 bases clipped from V and 2 bases from J, the junction kept 3 bases outside the gene matches. The germline V gene has CDR1 MNHEY and CDR2 SVGAGI. CDR3 DNA sequence: TGTGCCAGCAGTTACTCGACCGGGAGGGCCTACGAGCAGTACTTC. Protein product: CASSYSTGRAYEQYF.